The clone carrying this T cell receptor (beta chain) was found once. For every donor, a draw yielded around 9.4 milliliters of peripheral blood. These data belong to a study of blood T cells in healthy people across ages. Combining a sample-barcoded 5' primer with a J-beta primer mix, a second PCR ran for 7 to 11 cycles. MiXCR was run by TCRdb on the 5' RACE reads, yielding one entry per CDR3 protein. The profile covers about 730,000 distinct CDR3 sequences, with roughly 41% appearing a single time and 20% to 25% taken by the ten largest. The receptor was isolated from an older woman in good health. Specimen: blood.

The CDR3 DNA reads as TGTGCCAGCAGCTTCCTTGAAGTCACAGATACGCAGTATTTT. It translates to CASSFLEVTDTQYF. The chain recombines TRBV7-2 with TRBJ2-3; no reliable D call. The CDR3 is 14 amino acids. Germline values: CDR1 SGHTA, CDR2 FQGNSA. The V end was cut by 3 bases, the J end by 2 bases, with 9 bases between.